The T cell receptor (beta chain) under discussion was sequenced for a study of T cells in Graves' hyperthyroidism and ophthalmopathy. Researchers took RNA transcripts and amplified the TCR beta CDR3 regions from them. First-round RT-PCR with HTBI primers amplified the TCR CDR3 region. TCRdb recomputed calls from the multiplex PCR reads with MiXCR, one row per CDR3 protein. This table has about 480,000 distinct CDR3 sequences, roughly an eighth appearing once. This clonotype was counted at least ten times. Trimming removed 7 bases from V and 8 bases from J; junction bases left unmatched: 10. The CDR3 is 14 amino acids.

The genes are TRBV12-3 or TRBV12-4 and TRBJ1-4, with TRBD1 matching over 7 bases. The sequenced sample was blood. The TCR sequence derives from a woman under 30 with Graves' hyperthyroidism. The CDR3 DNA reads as TGTGCCAGCACCATCACAGGGGCGGAAGAAAAACTGTTTTTT. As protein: CASTITGAEEKLFF.